This T cell receptor beta chain was retrieved from a study of Graves' ophthalmopathy and Graves' hyperthyroidism. This clonotype occurred many times. Scientists amplified the TCR beta CDR3 regions from RNA transcripts. Amplification began with first-round RT-PCR using HTBI primers, then second-round multiplex PCR was performed. TCRdb reanalysed the multiplex PCR reads using MiXCR and keeps one entry per CDR3 protein. Counted here are hundreds of thousands of distinct CDR3 sequences, about 41% occurring once; the ten biggest clones make up over 2.5%. The V and J ends lost 3 bases and 2 bases respectively, with 7 bases between them. This CDR3 is built from 14 residues. CDR1 and CDR2 (germline): SEHNR, FQNEAQ (reference sequence). Moderate-to-severe activity, CAS ≥3, NOSPECS ≥4 and duration under 3 months were recorded for donors with ophthalmopathy. A volume of approximately 10 ml of fresh peripheral blood supplied the PBMCs.

The material sequenced was peripheral blood. The chain uses TRBV7-9 and TRBJ2-2; D ambiguous. This receptor was taken from an adult man with Graves' ophthalmopathy. The CDR3 spells CASSFVGNTGELFF. CDR3 DNA sequence: TGTGCCAGCAGCTTTGTAGGCAACACCGGGGAGCTGTTTTTT.